This T cell receptor beta chain was captured in a study of cytomegalovirus exposure and HLA in healthy donors. Germline V gives CDR1 MDHEN, CDR2 SYDVKM. The length of the CDR3 is 16 residues. J was trimmed by 6 bases and V by 7 bases; bases with no gene match: 13. The PCR made use of 60 Vbeta and 13 Jbeta primers. TCRdb's table, derived via immunoSEQ multiplex PCR, lists solely in-frame clones and lacks some. Counted here are some 110,000 clones, less than 80% occurring once; the ten biggest clones make up around 1.3%. Study-wide points: Association with HLA alleles at 0.05 false discovery rate was found for 16,951 TCR beta sequences in a later analysis. Overall, about 160 TCR beta chains were annotated as cytomegalovirus-associated. A later analysis found TCR association rates differed by HLA locus, highest for DRB1 and lowest for HLA-C.

Concerning this clone: Antigen: not known.

Healthy bone marrow donors supplied every sample. The clonotype originates from a man aged 25-45 years in good health and CMV-seronegative. Sequenced input: PBMCs. The genes are TRBV28 and TRBJ1-5; 9 nucleotides agree with TRBD1. The CDR3 DNA reads TGTGCCAGCAACACCAGGAAACAGGGGGCCGGTCAGCCCCAGCATTTT. As protein: CASNTRKQGAGQPQHF.